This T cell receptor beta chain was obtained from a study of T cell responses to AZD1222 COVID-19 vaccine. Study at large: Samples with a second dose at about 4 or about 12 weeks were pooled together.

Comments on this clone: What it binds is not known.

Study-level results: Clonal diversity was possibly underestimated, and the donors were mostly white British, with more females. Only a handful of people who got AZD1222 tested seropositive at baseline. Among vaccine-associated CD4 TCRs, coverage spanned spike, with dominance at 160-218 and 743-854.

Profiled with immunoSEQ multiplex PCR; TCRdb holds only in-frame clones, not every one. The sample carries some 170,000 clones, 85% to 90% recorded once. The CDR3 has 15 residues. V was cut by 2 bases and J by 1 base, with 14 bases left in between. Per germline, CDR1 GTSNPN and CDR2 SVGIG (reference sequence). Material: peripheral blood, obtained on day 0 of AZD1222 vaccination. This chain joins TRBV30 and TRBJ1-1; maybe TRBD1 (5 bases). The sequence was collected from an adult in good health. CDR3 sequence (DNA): TGTGCCTGGAGTAGCGGGTCGGGACGGAACACTGAAGCTTTCTTT. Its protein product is CAWSSGSGRNTEAFF.